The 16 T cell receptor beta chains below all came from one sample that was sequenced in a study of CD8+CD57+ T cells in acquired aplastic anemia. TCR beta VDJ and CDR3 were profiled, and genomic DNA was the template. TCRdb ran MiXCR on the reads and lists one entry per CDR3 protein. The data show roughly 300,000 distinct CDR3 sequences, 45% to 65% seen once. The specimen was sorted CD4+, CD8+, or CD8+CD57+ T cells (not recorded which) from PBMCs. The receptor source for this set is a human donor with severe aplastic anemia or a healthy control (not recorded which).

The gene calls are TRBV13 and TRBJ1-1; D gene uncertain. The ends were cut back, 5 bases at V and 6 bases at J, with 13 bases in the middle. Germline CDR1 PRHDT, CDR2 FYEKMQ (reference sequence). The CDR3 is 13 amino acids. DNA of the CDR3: TGTGCCAGCAGCGGCCGTACTGGTGCTGAAGCTTTCTTT. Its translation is CASSGRTGAEAFF.

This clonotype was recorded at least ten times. The CDR3 DNA is TGTGCCAGTATCCAACCCGGGACAGAGAAGGTTGAAGCTTTCTTT. Encoded protein: CASIQPGTEKVEAFF. The V call is TRBV19, the J call TRBJ1-1; 7 bases match TRBD1. J lost 7 bases, V lost 7 bases, and 15 bases had no gene match. The CDR3 is 15 residues long. CDR1 is LNHDA, CDR2 SQIVND, per germline (reference sequence).

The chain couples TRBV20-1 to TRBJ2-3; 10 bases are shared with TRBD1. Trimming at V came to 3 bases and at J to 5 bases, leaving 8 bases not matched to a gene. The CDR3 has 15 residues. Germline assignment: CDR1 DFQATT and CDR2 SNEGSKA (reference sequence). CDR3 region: CSASRGQGRGDTQYF. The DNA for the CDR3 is TGCAGTGCTAGCCGGGGACAGGGGAGGGGAGATACGCAGTATTTT.

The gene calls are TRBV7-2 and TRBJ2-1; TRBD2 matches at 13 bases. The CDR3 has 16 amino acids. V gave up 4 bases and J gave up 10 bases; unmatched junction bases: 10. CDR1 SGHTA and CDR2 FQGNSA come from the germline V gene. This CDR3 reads CASSSGLAGDLGEQFF. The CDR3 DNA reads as TGTGCCAGCAGCTCAGGACTAGCGGGAGATTTAGGGGAGCAGTTCTTC.

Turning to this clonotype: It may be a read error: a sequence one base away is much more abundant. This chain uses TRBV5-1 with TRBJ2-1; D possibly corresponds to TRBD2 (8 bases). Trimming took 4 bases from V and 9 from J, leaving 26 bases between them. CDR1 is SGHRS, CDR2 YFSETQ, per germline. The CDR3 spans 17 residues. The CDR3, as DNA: TGCGCCAGCAGCCTTGTACCTCGGGGGGGTAGGGACAGTGAGCAGTTCTTC. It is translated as CASSLVPRGGRDSEQFF.

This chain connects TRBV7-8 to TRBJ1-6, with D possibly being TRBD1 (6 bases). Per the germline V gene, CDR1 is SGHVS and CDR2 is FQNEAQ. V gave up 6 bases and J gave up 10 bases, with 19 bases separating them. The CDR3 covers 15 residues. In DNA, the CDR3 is TGTGCCAGCAGAAAAGGGGGACGGATGGGGTCACCCCTCCACTTT. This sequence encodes CASRKGGRMGSPLHF.

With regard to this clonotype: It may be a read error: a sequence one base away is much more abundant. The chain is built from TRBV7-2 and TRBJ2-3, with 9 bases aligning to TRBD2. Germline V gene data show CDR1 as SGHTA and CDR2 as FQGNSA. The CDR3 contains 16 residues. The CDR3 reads CASSLAGGTSIDTQYF. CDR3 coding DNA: TGTGCCAGCAGCTTAGCGGGGGGGACTAGCATAGATACGCAGTATTTT. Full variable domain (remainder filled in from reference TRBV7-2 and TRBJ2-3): GAGVSQSPSNKVTEKGKDVELRCDPISGHTALYWYRQSLGQGLEFLIYFQGNSAPDKSGLPSDRFSAERTGGSVSTLTIQRTQQEDSAVYLCASSLAGGTSIDTQYFGPGTRLTVL.

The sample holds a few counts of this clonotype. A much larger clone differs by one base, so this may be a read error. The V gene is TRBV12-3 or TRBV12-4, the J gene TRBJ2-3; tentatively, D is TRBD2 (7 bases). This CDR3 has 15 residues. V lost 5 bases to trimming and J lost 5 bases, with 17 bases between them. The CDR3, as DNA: TGTGCCAGCAGTCCCCCAGAGGGGGGGAAAGATACGCAGTATTTT. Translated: CASSPPEGGKDTQYF.

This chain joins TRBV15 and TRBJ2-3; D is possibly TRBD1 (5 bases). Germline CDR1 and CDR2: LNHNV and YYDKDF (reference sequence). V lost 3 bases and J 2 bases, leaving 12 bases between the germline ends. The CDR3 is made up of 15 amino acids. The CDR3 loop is CATSRQVQVTDTQYF. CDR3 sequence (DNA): TGTGCCACCAGCAGGCAGGTACAGGTCACAGATACGCAGTATTTT.

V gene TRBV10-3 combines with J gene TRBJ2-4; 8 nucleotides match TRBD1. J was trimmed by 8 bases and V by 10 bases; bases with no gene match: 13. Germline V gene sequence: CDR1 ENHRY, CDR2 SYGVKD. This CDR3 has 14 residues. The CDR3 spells CASSIDRGGDIQYF. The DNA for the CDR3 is TGTGCCAGCAGCATAGACAGGGGTGGGGACATTCAGTACTTC.

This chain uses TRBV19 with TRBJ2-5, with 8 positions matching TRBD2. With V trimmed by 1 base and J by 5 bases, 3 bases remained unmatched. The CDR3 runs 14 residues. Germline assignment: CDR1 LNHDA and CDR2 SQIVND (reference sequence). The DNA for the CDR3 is TGTGCCAGTAGTATAGGCGGGGGGCCTGAGACCCAGTACTTC. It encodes CASSIGGGPETQYF.

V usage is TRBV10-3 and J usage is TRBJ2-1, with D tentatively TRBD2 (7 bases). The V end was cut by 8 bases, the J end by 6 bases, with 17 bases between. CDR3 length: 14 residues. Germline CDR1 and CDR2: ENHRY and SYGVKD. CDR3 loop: CAIGGAKAANEQFF. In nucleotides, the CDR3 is TGTGCCATCGGGGGGGCCAAAGCTGCCAATGAGCAGTTCTTC.

CDR3 protein: CASSVGDRGSSYEQYF. CDR3 DNA sequence: TGTGCCAGCAGCGTAGGGGACAGGGGGTCTTCCTACGAGCAGTACTTC. The J gene is TRBJ2-7, the V gene TRBV9; 11 bases agree with TRBD1. The length of the CDR3 is 16 residues. Germline CDR1 and CDR2: SGDLS and YYNGEE. V gave up 0 bases and J gave up 1 base; unmatched junction bases: 3.

The CDR3 protein is CASSFREGEKLFF. The DNA for the CDR3 is TGTGCCAGCAGCTTCAGAGAGGGTGAAAAACTGTTTTTT. The V gene is TRBV7-9, the J gene TRBJ1-4; D is ambiguous. The V end was cut by 3 bases, the J end by 7 bases, with 9 bases between. This CDR3 contains 13 residues. Germline loops: CDR1 SEHNR, CDR2 FQNEAQ (reference sequence).

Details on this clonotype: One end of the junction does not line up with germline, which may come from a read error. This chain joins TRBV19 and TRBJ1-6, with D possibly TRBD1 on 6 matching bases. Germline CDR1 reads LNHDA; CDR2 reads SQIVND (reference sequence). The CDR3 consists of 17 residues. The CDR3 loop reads CASSIAGQRASHSPLHF. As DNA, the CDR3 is TGCGCCAGTAGTATAGCTGGACAGAGGGCATCCCATTCACCCCTCCACTTT.

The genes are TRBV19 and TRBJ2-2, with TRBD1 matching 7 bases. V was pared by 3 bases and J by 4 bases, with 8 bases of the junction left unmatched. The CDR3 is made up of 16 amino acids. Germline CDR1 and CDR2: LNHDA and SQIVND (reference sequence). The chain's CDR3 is CASSMKGARGTGELFF. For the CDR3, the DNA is TGTGCCAGTAGTATGAAGGGGGCTAGGGGCACCGGGGAGCTGTTTTTT. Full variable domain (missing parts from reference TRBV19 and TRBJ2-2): DGGITQSPKYLFRKEGQNVTLSCEQNLNHDAMYWYRQDPGQGLRLIYYSQIVNDFQKGDIAEGYSVSREKKESFPLTVTSAQKNPTAFYLCASSMKGARGTGELFFGEGSRLTVL.